Below, one TCR beta chain is given with its context. The antigen remains unidentified. The data belong to a study of graft-versus-host responses after intestinal transplantation. Per germline, CDR1 MNHEY and CDR2 SMNVEV (reference sequence). The CDR3 contains 14 residues. Trimming removed 2 bases from V and 7 bases from J, with 14 bases in between. Findings of the study overall: Circulating GvH clone levels at their peak were associated with HvG declines (early post-transplant).

Clones were sequenced by immunoSEQ multiplex PCR, and TCRdb holds only the in-frame ones, with some missing. Of tens of thousands of clones in the sample, 90% to 95% were seen once. The genes are TRBV27 and TRBJ2-5, with D possibly matching TRBD1 (5 bases). The sequenced sample was unstimulated CD8+ T cells sorted from spleen or lymph node cells, obtained before intestinal transplant. This sequence was found in a human donor who received an intestinal transplant. The CDR3 here is CASSLALGAGTQYF. The CDR3 DNA reads TGTGCCAGCAGTTTAGCACTTGGGGCAGGGACCCAGTACTTC.